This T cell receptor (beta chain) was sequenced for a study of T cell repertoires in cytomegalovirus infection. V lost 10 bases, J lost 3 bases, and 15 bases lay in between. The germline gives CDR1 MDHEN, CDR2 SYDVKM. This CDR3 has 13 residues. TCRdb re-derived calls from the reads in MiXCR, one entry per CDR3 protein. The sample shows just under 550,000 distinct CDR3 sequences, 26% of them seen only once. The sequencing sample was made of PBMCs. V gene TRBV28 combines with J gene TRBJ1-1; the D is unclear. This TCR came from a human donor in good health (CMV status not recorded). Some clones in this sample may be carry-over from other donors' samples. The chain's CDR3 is CAIETSFHTEAFF. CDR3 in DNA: TGTGCCATCGAGACTTCGTTTCACACTGAAGCTTTCTTT. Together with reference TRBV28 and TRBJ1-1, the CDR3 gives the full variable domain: DVKVTQSSRYLVKRTGEKVFLECVQDMDHENMFWYRQDPGLGLRLIYFSYDVKMKEKGDIPEGYSVSREKKERFSLILESASTNQTSMYLCAIETSFHTEAFFGQGTRLTVV.